One TCR beta chain is described in this entry. The V end lost 1 base, the J end lost 0 bases, and 13 bases lay between the germline ends. CDR3 size: 17 residues. The germline V gene has CDR1 MGHRA and CDR2 YSYEKL. Clones were sequenced by immunoSEQ multiplex PCR, and TCRdb holds only the in-frame ones, with some missing. This table holds 70,000 or so clones, approximately 81% found once. The sample is drawn from a study of OX40 agonist ivuxolimab in advanced cancers. Turning to the study itself: Patients got intravenous ivuxolimab at 0.01 to 10 mg/kg every 2 weeks.

Sequences were derived from CD4+ or CD8+ T cells sorted from blood, sampled in a trial of the OX40 agonist ivuxolimab. The chain is built from TRBV4-1 and TRBJ2-1, with unresolved D. This clonotype was sampled from an adult with an advanced solid tumor such as melanoma, head and neck, liver or kidney cancer. CDR3 DNA: TGCGCCAGCAGCCAAGGGTTGGGTCGAAGCTCCTACAATGAGCAGTTCTTC. Translated, it gives CASSQGLGRSSYNEQFF.